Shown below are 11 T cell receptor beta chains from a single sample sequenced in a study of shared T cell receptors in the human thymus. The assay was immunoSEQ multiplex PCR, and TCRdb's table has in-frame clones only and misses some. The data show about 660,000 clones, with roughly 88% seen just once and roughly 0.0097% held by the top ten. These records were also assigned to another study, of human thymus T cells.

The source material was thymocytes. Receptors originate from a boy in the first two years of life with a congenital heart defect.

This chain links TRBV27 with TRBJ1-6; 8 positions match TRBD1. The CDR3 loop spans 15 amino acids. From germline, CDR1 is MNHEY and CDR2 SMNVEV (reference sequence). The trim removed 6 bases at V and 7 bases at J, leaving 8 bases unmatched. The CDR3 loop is CASSQRDRQNSPLHF. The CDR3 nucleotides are TGTGCCAGCAGCCAGAGGGACAGGCAAAATTCACCCCTCCACTTT.

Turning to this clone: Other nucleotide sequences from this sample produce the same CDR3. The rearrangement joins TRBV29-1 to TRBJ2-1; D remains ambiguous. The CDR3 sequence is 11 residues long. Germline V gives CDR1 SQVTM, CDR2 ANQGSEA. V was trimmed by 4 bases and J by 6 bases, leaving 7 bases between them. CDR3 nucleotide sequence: TGCAGCGTTGCGGGTGGCAATGAGCAGTTCTTC. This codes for CSVAGGNEQFF.

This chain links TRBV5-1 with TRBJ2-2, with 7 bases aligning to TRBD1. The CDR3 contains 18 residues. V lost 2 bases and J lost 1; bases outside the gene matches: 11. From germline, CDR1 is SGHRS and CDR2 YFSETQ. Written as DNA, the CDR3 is TGCGCCAGCAGCTTAAAGGGGGCTGCCCAGCTGAACACCGGGGAGCTGTTTTTT. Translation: CASSLKGAAQLNTGELFF.

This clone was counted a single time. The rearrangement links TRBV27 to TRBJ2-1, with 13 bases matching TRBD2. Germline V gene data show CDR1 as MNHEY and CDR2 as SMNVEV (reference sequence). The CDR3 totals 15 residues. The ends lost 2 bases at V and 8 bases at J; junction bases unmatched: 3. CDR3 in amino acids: CASSLGLAGVYEQFF. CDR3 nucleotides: TGTGCCAGCAGTTTAGGACTAGCGGGAGTCTATGAGCAGTTCTTC.

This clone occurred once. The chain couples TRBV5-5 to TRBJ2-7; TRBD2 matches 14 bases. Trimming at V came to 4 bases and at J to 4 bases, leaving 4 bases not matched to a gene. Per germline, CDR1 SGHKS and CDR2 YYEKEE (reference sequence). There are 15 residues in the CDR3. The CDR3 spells CASSTGLAGVYEQYF. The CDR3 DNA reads TGTGCCAGCAGCACGGGACTAGCGGGAGTGTACGAGCAGTACTTC.

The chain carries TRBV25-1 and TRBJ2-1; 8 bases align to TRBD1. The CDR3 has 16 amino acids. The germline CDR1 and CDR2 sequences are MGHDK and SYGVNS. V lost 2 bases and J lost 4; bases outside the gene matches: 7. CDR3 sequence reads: CASSEAWGQAYNEQFF. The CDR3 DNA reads TGTGCCAGCAGTGAAGCATGGGGACAGGCTTACAATGAGCAGTTCTTC. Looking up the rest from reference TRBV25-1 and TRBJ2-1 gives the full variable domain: EADIYQTPRYLVIGTGKKITLECSQTMGHDKMYWYQQDPGMELHLIHYSYGVNSTEKGDLSSESTVSRIRTEHFPLTLESARPSHTSQYLCASSEAWGQAYNEQFFGPGTRLTVL.

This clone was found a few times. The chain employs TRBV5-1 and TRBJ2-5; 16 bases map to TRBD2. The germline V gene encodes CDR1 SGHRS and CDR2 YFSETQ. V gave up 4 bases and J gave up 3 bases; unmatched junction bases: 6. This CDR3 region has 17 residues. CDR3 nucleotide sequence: TGCGCCAGCAGCCCCGGGACTAGCGGGAGGGTTAAAGAGACCCAGTACTTC. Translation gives CASSPGTSGRVKETQYF.

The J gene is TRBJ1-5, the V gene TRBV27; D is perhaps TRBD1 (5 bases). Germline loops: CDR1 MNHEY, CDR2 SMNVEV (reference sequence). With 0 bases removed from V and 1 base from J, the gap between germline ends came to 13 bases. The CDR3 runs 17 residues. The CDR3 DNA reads TGTGCCAGCAGTTTATCAGGTCGGGGGGGGAGCAATCAGCCCCAGCATTTT. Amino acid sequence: CASSLSGRGGSNQPQHF.

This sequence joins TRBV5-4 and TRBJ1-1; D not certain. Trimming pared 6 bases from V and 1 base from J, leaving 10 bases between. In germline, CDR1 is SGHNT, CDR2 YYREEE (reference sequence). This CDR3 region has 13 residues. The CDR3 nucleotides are TGTGCCAGCACCCTGAACAGGAACACTGAAGCTTTCTTT. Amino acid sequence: CASTLNRNTEAFF. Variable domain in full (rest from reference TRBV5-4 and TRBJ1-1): ETGVTQSPTHLIKTRGQQVTLRCSSQSGHNTVSWYQQALGQGPQFIFQYYREEENGRGNFPPRFSGLQFPNYSSELNVNALELDDSALYLCASTLNRNTEAFFGQGTRLTVV.

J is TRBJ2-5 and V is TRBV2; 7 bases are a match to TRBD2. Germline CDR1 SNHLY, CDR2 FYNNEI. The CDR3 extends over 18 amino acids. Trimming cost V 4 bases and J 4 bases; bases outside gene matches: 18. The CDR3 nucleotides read TGTGCCAGCAGTGGGAGGTGTTTCTCGCGGGAGCCCCCAGAGACCCAGTACTTC. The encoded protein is CASSGRCFSREPPETQYF.

In DNA form, the CDR3 reads TGTGCCAGCAGTTCGTCCGAAGTCCGGGAGCAGTACTTC. Amino acids: CASSSSEVREQYF. The chain couples TRBV6-5 to TRBJ2-7; D is unresolved. CDR1 is MNHEY and CDR2 is SVGAGI in the germline V gene. The length of the CDR3 is 13 residues. Trimming pared 4 bases from V and 7 bases from J, leaving 14 bases between.